This T cell receptor (beta chain) was found in a study of CD8 T cells in Susac syndrome. Whole-study results and caveats: The study's TCR sequencing and HLA analysis drew on a certain number of individuals. That number was acknowledged as relatively small.

Random hexamers were used to reverse transcribe about 0.45 to 1 ug of RNA. The immunoSEQ assay covered 54 Vbeta and 13 Jbeta segments for CDR3. TCRdb itself ran the immunoSEQ multiplex PCR reads through MiXCR, one entry per CDR3 protein. The data show hundreds of thousands of distinct CDR3 sequences, 89% seen once. The authors sequenced TCR beta from blood CD8+ and CD4+ T cells. The multiple sclerosis control group was made up of treatment-naive patients with stable or active relapsing-remitting disease. Remarks on this clonotype: Its antigen is not identified.

The sequence was obtained from a human donor with multiple sclerosis. The specimen was CD8+ T cells from PBMCs.

CDR3 sequence (DNA): TGCAGTGCTGGCAGTGCGCAGGCAGATACGCAGTATTTT. This encodes CSAGSAQADTQYF. The chain links TRBV20-1 to TRBJ2-3; D gene unclear. CDR3 length equals 13 residues. V lost 5 bases and J 4 bases, leaving 13 bases between the germline ends. Germline CDR1 is DFQATT and CDR2 is SNEGSKA (reference sequence).